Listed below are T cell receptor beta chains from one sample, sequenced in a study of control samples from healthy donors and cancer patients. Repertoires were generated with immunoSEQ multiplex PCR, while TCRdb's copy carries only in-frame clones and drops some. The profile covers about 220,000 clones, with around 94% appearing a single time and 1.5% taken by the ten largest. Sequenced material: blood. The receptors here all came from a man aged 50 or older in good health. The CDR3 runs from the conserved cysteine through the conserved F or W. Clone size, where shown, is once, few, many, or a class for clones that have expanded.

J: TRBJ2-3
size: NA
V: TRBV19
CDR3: CASSTPLAGGGDTQYF

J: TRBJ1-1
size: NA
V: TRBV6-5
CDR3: CASSRDQHTEAFF

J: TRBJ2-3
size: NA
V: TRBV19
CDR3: CASSINSDVDTQYF

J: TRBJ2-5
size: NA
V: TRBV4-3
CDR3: CASSQSPGETQYF

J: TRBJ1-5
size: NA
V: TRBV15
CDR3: CATSRDRQGYQPQHF

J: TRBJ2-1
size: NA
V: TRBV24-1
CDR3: CATSERPGGEQFF

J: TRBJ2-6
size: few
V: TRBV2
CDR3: CASSDSISGANVLTF

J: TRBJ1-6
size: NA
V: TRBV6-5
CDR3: CASSLSNNSPLHF

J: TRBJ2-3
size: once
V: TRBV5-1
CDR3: CASSIPQGATDTQYF

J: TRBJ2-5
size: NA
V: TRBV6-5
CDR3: CASSPGLPGGETQYF

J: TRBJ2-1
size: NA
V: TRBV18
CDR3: CASSPSREPYNEQFF

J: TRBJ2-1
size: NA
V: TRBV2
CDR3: CASRQRDSNEQFF

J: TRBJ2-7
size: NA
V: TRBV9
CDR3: CASSGTGISYEQYF

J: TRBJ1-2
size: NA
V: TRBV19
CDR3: CASRLIGGPIYGYTF

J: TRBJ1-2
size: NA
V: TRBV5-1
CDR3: CASSPSTANYGYTF

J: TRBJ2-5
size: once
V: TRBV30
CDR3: CAWSGGATETQYF

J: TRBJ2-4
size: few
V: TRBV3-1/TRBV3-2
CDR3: CASSQDPTGDAGNIQYF

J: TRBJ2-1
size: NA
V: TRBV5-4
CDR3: CASSRGERGGAEQFF

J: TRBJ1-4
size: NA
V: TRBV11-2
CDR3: CASSSRGEQEKLFF

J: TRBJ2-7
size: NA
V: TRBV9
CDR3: CASSVGLAGALEEQYF

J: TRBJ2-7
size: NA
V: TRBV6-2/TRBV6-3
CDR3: CASSYLQGAFNEQYF

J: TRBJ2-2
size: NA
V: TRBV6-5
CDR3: CASSYNSAGRRGELFF

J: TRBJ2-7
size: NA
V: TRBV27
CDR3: CASSHGQVSEQYF

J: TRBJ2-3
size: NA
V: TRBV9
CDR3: CASSAQGSTDTQYF

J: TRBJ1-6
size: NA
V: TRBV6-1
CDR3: CASSAAGKGYNSPLHF

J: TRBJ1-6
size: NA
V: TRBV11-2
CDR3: CASSSPRATPLHF